This TCR beta chain came from a study of T-cell reconstitution after alpha-beta-depleted transplantation in children. Germline CDR1 reads SQVTM; CDR2 reads ANQGSEA. CDR3 size: 13 residues. Deletions cut 5 bases from V and 6 bases from J, with 13 bases between. TCRbeta library preparation incorporated unique molecular identifiers. MiXCR, run by TCRdb on the PCR reads, gives a single entry per CDR3 protein. The sample has fewer than 550,000 distinct CDR3 sequences; approximately 10% are singletons. This chain links TRBV29-1 with TRBJ2-2; D is uncertain. The sample in question was PBMCs from the stem cell graft donor, obtained from the stem cell graft. The receptor's source is a human donor who donated a stem cell graft to a child with acute myeloid leukemia. This CDR3 reads CSVRKSLAGELFF. DNA for the CDR3: TGCAGCGTTCGGAAGTCGTTGGCCGGGGAGCTGTTTTTT.